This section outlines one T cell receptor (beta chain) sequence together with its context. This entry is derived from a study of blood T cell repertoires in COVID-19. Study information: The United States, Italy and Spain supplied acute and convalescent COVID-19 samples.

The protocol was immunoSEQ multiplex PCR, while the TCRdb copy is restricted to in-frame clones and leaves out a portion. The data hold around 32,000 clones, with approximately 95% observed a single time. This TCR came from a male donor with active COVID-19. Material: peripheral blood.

CDR3 region: CASSKRTGWSPLHF. In DNA form, the CDR3 reads TGTGCCAGCAGTAAACGGACAGGGTGGTCACCCCTCCACTTT. V is TRBV6-9 and J is TRBJ1-6; 8 nucleotides align to TRBD1. The germline V gene has CDR1 MNHGY and CDR2 SVAAGI. The CDR3 is made up of 14 amino acids. J was trimmed by 10 bases and V by 5 bases; bases with no gene match: 7.